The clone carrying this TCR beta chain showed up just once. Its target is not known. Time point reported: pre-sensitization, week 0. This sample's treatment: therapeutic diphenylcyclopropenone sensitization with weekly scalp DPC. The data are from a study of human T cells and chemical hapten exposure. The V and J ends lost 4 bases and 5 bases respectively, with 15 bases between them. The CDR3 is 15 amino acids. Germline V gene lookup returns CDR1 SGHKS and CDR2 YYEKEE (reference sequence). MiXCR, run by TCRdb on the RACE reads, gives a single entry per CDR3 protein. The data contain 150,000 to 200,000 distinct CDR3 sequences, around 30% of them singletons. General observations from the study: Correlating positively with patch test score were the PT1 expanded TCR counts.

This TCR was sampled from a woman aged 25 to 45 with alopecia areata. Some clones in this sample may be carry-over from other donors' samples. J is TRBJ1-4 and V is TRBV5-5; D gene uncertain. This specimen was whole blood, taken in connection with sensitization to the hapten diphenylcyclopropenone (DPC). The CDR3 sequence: CASSPRTIRNEKLFF. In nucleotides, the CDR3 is TGTGCCAGCAGCCCCAGGACCATCAGGAATGAAAAACTGTTTTTT.